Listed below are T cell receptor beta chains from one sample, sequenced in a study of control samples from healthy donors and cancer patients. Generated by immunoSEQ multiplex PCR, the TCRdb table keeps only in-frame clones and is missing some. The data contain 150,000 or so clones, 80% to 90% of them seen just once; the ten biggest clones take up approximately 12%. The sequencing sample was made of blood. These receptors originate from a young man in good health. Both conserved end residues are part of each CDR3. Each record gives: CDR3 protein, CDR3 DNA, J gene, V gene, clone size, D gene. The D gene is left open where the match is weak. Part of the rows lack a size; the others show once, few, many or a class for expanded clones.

CSVGQGNEQFF | TGCAGCGTTGGGCAGGGTAATGAGCAGTTCTTC | TRBJ2-1 | TRBV29-1 | . | .
CASSLIGQELGEQYF | TGTGCCAGCAGTTTAATTGGACAGGAGCTAGGGGAGCAGTACTTC | TRBJ2-7 | TRBV28 | . | TRBD1
CASSQAPGSDTQYF | TGCGCCAGCAGCCAAGCACCTGGGTCAGATACGCAGTATTTT | TRBJ2-3 | TRBV4-1 | . | .
CASSPQGGSYGYTF | TGTGCCAGCTCTCCACAGGGAGGTAGCTATGGCTACACCTTC | TRBJ1-2 | TRBV18 | few | .
CASSPGTAQETQYF | TGTGCCAGCAGCCCCGGGACAGCCCAAGAGACCCAGTACTTC | TRBJ2-5 | TRBV7-9 | . | TRBD1
CASSSDMNEQFF | TGTGCCAGCAGCTCCGACATGAATGAGCAGTTCTTC | TRBJ2-1 | TRBV7-9 | . | .
CASSYVGGEQYF | TGTGCCAGCAGTTACGTCGGTGGTGAGCAGTACTTC | TRBJ2-7 | TRBV6-5 | . | .
CAWSGVTEAFF | TGTGCCTGGTCAGGGGTAACTGAAGCTTTCTTT | TRBJ1-1 | TRBV30 | few | .
CASSSTGSGEQFF | TGTGCCAGCAGCTCAACAGGGAGCGGAGAGCAGTTCTTC | TRBJ2-1 | TRBV13 | . | .
CASSAFQQGPNTEAFF | TGTGCCAGCAGTGCCTTCCAACAGGGGCCGAATACTGAAGCTTTCTTT | TRBJ1-1 | TRBV25-1 | . | TRBD1
CASSLSPGSYNEQFF | TGTGCCAGCAGCTTATCTCCCGGGTCCTACAATGAGCAGTTCTTC | TRBJ2-1 | TRBV7-8 | . | .
CASSLWGTQYF | TGTGCCAGCAGCTTATGGGGGACCCAGTACTTC | TRBJ2-5 | TRBV7-2 | . | .
CASSEDSFNQPQHF | TGTGCCAGCAGCGAAGACAGTTTCAATCAGCCCCAGCATTTT | TRBJ1-5 | TRBV3-1/TRBV3-2 | once | .
CASSLTPTGTGNTIYF | TGTGCCAGCAGTTTGACACCAACTGGAACTGGAAACACCATATATTTT | TRBJ1-3 | TRBV27 | few | .
CASSQVQGDYGYTF | TGTGCCAGCAGCCAAGTGCAGGGAGACTATGGCTACACCTTC | TRBJ1-2 | TRBV4-2 | . | .
CASSSLRTGLGANVLTF | TGTGCCAGCAGTTCACTGAGGACAGGGCTGGGGGCCAACGTCCTGACTTTC | TRBJ2-6 | TRBV28 | . | TRBD1
CASSDRENSPLHF | TGTGCCAGCAGTGACCGGGAAAATTCACCCCTCCACTTT | TRBJ1-6 | TRBV2 | . | .
CASSLYPPDDGNTIYF | TGTGCCAGCAGCCTGTACCCCCCAGATGATGGAAACACCATATATTTT | TRBJ1-3 | TRBV5-5 | . | .
CASSEGLGGEQYF | TGTGCCAGCAGTGAGGGACTAGGGGGCGAGCAGTACTTC | TRBJ2-7 | TRBV2 | once | TRBD2
CASSQDGHYGYTF | TGTGCCAGCAGCCAAGATGGACACTATGGCTACACCTTC | TRBJ1-2 | TRBV3-1/TRBV3-2 | few | .
CASSPLRTRGTEAFF | TGTGCCAGCAGCCCCCTCCGGACCCGGGGGACTGAAGCTTTCTTT | TRBJ1-1 | TRBV7-6 | . | .
CASSSPEGTGENQPQHF | TGTGCCAGCAGCTCCCCGGAGGGGACAGGCGAGAATCAGCCCCAGCATTTT | TRBJ1-5 | TRBV7-8 | . | TRBD1
CASELAGSRTDTQYF | TGTGCCAGCGAGCTAGCGGGATCAAGGACAGATACGCAGTATTTT | TRBJ2-3 | TRBV2 | . | TRBD2